Listed below are T cell receptor beta chains from one sample, sequenced in a study of shared clonotypes between healthy human individuals. Data came from immunoSEQ multiplex PCR; TCRdb stores just in-frame clones and leaves some out. The repertoire holds about half a million clones, with about four fifths as singletons. The sequencing input was PBMCs. The receptors derive from a middle-aged woman in good health. Some clones in this sample may be carry-over from other donors' samples. CDR3s include the opening cysteine and the closing phenylalanine or tryptophan. Each record gives: D gene, CDR3 length, clone size, J gene, V gene, CDR3 DNA, CDR3 protein. D genes are given only for firm matches. Clone size, where shown, is once, few, many, or a class for clones that have expanded.

>TRBD2|16|NA|TRBJ2-3|TRBV25-1
TGTGCCAGCAGTGATACAACTAGCGGGAGAGCGGATACGCAGTATTTT
CASSDTTSGRADTQYF
>NA|14|few|TRBJ1-1|TRBV4-2
TGTGCCAGCAGGCCGCTTGGAGCGAACACTGAAGCTTTCTTT
CASRPLGANTEAFF
>NA|13|NA|TRBJ1-2|TRBV28
TGTGCCAGCAGTTTAAGGACTCTCTATGGCTACACCTTC
CASSLRTLYGYTF
>NA|14|many|TRBJ2-1|TRBV30
TGTGCCTGGAGCGCCTCCTGGGGGGACAATGAGCAGTTCTTC
CAWSASWGDNEQFF
>NA|15|NA|TRBJ2-1|TRBV19
TGTGCCAGTAGTATAACCCCCCTTTCGGGGGTCGAGCAGTTCTTC
CASSITPLSGVEQFF
>TRBD1|12|NA|TRBJ2-7|TRBV19
TGTGCCAGCGGGACAGGAGTGGACGAGCAGTACTTC
CASGTGVDEQYF
>NA|16|NA|TRBJ2-7|TRBV27
TGTGCCAGCAGTTGGGACGCCCTAGGGCTTCCCTACGAGCAGTACTTC
CASSWDALGLPYEQYF
>NA|16|many|TRBJ2-3|TRBV19
TGTGCCAGTAGCCGAAGTCCACAGAGGCGCACAGATACGCAGTATTTT
CASSRSPQRRTDTQYF
>NA|18|few|TRBJ1-3|TRBV18
TGTGCCAGCTCACCCCCTTTTGGCTCCCCACGGTCTGGAAACACCATATATTTT
CASSPPFGSPRSGNTIYF
>TRBD2|14|NA|TRBJ2-1|TRBV27
TGTGCCAGCAGTCCCCTAGCGGGAAACAATGAGCAGTTCTTC
CASSPLAGNNEQFF
>NA|13|NA|TRBJ2-7|TRBV7-3
TGTGCCAGCAGCTTAACCGGAGGCTACGAGCAGTACTTC
CASSLTGGYEQYF
>NA|13|NA|TRBJ2-1|TRBV7-3
TGTGCCAGCAGGTATACAGGGTCTGATGAGCAGTTCTTC
CASRYTGSDEQFF